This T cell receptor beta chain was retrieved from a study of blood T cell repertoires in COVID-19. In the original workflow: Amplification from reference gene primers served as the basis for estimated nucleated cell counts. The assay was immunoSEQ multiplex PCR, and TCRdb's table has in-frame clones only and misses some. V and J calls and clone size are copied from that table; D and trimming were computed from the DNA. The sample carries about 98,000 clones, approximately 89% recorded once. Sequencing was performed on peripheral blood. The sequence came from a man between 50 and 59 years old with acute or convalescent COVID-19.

The CDR3 sequence: CASSLATGQVIYEQYF. For the CDR3, the DNA is TGTGCCAGCAGCTTGGCCACGGGACAGGTTATCTACGAGCAGTACTTC. The chain employs TRBV5-5 and TRBJ2-7; the match to TRBD1 covers 8 bases. V shed 0 bases, J shed 3 bases, and the junction held 8 bases outside the gene matches. The V gene's germline CDR1 is SGHKS and CDR2 YYEKEE (reference sequence). This CDR3 is built from 16 residues.